Each of the 7 T cell receptor beta chains below was sequenced from the same sample in a study of radiation and T cells in renal cell carcinoma. Time point in this sample: blood 2 weeks post-SBRT. The treatment here: 15 Gy SBRT to primary tumor, nephrectomy 4 weeks later. Sequenced by immunoSEQ multiplex PCR; TCRdb stores in-frame clones only, minus some. The profile shows approximately 79,000 clones, roughly 80% of them singletons. The sequencing here drew on blood, taken from a patient whose treatment included radiotherapy and nephrectomy. Source of these receptors: a man aged 60-69 years with renal cell carcinoma.

V usage is TRBV11-2 and J usage is TRBJ1-4; TRBD1 matches 11 bases. The length of the CDR3 is 14 residues. V dropped 4 bases and J dropped 7; count of bases not matched to a gene: 2. CDR1 is SGHAT, CDR2 FQNNGV, per germline. CDR3 residues: CASSSDRGLEKLFF. DNA of the CDR3: TGTGCCAGCAGCTCGGACAGGGGGCTTGAAAAACTGTTTTTT.

The chain recombines TRBV10-2 with TRBJ2-7; 14 bases are a match to TRBD2. The germline V gene has CDR1 WSHSY and CDR2 SAAADI. V was pared by 6 bases and J by 7 bases, with 8 bases of the junction left unmatched. This CDR3 contains 15 residues. The DNA of the CDR3 is TGCGCCAGCAGGGACACCGGGACTAGCGGGAGTGAGCAGTACTTC. Translation gives CASRDTGTSGSEQYF.

CDR3 in amino acids: CASRNPGTVFSMNTEAFF. In nucleotides, the CDR3 is TGTGCCAGCAGAAACCCTGGGACAGTCTTTAGCATGAACACTGAAGCTTTCTTT. The genes are TRBV28 and TRBJ1-1; 7 positions match TRBD1. The CDR3 contains 18 residues. CDR1 is MDHEN and CDR2 is SYDVKM in the germline V gene. V gave up 6 bases and J gave up 0 bases; unmatched junction bases: 16.

J is TRBJ1-3 and V is TRBV7-9; D is unresolved. CDR1 and CDR2 (germline): SEHNR, FQNEAQ (reference sequence). The CDR3 totals 15 residues. Trimming removed 5 bases from V and 1 base from J, with 12 bases in between. CDR3 region: CASSALGGSGNTIYF. Here the CDR3 DNA reads TGTGCCAGCAGCGCATTAGGCGGTTCTGGAAACACCATATATTTT.

The DNA for the CDR3 is TGTGCCTGGAGTTTCGGGACAGGGATGGATACGCAGTATTTT. This encodes CAWSFGTGMDTQYF. This chain connects TRBV30 to TRBJ2-3, with 9 nucleotides matching TRBD1. This CDR3 spans 14 amino acids. Germline CDR1 GTSNPN, CDR2 SVGIG (reference sequence). Trimming cost V 2 bases and J 6 bases; bases outside gene matches: 6.

This chain joins TRBV9 and TRBJ2-2; D remains ambiguous. Trimming cost V 0 bases and J 4 bases, with 7 bases left between them. There are 14 residues in the CDR3. CDR1 is SGDLS and CDR2 is YYNGEE in the germline V gene. The CDR3 DNA reads as TGTGCCAGCAGCGTAGATAGCACCACCGGGGAGCTGTTTTTT. It yields the protein CASSVDSTTGELFF.

V and J are TRBV4-1 and TRBJ2-7, with D perhaps TRBD2 (6 bases). There are 16 residues in the CDR3. Trimming took off 0 bases at V and 6 bases at J, with 18 bases between the two ends. Per germline, CDR1 MGHRA and CDR2 YSYEKL. CDR3 nucleotides: TGCGCCAGCAGCCAAGAAGGAGGGGCTCTTTTGGGCGAGCAGTACTTC. Translation gives CASSQEGGALLGEQYF.